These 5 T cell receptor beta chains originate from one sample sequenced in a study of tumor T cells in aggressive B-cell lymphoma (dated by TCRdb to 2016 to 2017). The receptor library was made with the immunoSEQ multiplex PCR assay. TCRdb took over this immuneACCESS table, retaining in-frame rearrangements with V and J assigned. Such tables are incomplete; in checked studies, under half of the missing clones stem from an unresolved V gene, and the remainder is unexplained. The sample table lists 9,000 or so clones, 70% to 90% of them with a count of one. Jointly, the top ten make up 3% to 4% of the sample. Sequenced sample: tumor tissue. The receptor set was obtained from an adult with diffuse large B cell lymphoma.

CDR3 protein: CASSLLSGGPAYEQYF. The DNA for the CDR3 is TGTGCCAGCAGCTTGTTGTCGGGGGGGCCCGCCTACGAGCAGTACTTC. The chain uses TRBV5-6 and TRBJ2-7; TRBD2 aligns across 8 bases. CDR1 and CDR2 from the germline V gene are SGHDT and YYEEEE. This CDR3 is built from 16 residues. The V and J ends lost 1 base and 2 bases, in that order; junction bases with no gene match: 8.

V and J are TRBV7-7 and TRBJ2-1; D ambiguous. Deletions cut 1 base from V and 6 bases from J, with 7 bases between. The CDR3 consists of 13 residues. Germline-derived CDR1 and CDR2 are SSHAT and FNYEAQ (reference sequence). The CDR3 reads CASSLDSSNEQFF. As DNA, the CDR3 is TGTGCCAGCAGCTTAGACAGCAGCAATGAGCAGTTCTTC. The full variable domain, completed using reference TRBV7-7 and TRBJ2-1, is GAGVSQSPRYKVTKRGQDVTLRCDPISSHATLYWYQQALGQGPEFLTYFNYEAQPDKSGLPSDRFSAERPEGSISTLTIQRTEQRDSAMYRCASSLDSSNEQFFGPGTRLTVL.

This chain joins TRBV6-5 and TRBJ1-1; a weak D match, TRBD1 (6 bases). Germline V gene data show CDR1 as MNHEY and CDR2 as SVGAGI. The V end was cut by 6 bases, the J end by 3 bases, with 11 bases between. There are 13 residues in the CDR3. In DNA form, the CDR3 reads TGTGCCAGCAGGGTTAACAGGGACACTGAAGCTTTCTTT. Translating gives CASRVNRDTEAFF.

The CDR3 DNA reads as TGTGCCAGCAGTTACTCGATTACAGGATCCGGTGGCTACACCTTC. Protein sequence: CASSYSITGSGGYTF. The chain is built from TRBV6-5 and TRBJ1-2; D is possibly TRBD1 (5 bases). The V gene lost 0 bases and the J gene lost 7 bases, with 15 bases spanning the gap. This CDR3 is 15 amino acids long. Germline values: CDR1 MNHEY, CDR2 SVGAGI.

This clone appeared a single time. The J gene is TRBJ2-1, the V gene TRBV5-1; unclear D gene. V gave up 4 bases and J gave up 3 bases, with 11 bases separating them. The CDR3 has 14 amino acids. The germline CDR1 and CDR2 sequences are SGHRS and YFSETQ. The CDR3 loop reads CASSPSSDYNEQFF. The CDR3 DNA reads TGCGCCAGCAGCCCCTCCAGCGACTACAATGAGCAGTTCTTC.